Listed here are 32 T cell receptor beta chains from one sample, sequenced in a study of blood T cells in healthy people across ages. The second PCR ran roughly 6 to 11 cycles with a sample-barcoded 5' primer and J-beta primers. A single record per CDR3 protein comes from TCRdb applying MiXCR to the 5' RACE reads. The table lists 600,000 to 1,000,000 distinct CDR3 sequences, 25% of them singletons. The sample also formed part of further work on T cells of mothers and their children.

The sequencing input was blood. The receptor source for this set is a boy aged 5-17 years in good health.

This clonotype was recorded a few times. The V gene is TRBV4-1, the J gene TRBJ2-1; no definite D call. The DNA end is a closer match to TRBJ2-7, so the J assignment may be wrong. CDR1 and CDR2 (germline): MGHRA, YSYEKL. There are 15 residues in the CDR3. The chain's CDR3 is CASSQVAELEYEQYF. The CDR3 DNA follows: TGCGCCAGCAGCCAAGTGGCCGAGCTAGAATACGAGCAGTACTTC.

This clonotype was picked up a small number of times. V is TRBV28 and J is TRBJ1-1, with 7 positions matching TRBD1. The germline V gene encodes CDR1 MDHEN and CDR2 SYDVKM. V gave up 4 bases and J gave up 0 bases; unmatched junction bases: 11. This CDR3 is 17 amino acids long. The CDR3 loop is CASSSETGKNMNTEAFF. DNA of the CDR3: TGTGCCAGCAGTTCTGAGACAGGGAAGAACATGAACACTGAAGCTTTCTTT.

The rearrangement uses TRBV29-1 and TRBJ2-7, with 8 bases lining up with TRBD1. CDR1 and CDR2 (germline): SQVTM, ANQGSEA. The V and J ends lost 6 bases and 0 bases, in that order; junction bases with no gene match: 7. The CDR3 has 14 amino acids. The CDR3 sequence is CSVARTGSSYEQYF. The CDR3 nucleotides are TGCAGCGTGGCGAGGACAGGGAGCTCCTACGAGCAGTACTTC.

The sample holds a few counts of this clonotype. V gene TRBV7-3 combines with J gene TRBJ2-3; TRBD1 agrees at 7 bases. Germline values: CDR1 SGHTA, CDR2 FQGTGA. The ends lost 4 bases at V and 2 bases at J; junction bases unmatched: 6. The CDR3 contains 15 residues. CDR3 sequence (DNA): TGTGCCAGCAGCTCCGACAGGGAACTCACAGATACGCAGTATTTT. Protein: CASSSDRELTDTQYF.

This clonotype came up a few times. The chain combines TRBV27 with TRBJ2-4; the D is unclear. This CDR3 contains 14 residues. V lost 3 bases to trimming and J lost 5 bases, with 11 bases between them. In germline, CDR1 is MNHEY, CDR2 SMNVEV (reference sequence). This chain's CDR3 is CASSFSGPQNIQYF. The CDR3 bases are TGTGCCAGCAGTTTTTCCGGGCCCCAAAACATTCAGTACTTC.

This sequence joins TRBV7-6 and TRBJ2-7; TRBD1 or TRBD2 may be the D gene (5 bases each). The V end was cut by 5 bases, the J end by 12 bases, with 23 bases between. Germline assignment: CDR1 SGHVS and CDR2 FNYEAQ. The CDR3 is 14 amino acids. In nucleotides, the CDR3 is TGTGCCAGCAGCAATCGGGACGAGAATTCTCCGCGGTACTTC. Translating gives CASSNRDENSPRYF.

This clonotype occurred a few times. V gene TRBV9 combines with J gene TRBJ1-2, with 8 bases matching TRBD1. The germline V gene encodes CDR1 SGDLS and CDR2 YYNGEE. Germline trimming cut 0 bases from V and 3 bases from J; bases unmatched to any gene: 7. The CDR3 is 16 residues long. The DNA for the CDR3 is TGTGCCAGCAGCGTAGATGGGTCAGGGGGCCACTATGGCTACACCTTC. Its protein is CASSVDGSGGHYGYTF.

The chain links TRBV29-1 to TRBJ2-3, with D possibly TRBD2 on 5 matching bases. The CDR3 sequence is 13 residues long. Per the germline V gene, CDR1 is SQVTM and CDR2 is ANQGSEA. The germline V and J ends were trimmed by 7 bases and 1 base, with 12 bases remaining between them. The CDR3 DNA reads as TGCAGCGCTCCCCGGGGAGGCACAGATACGCAGTATTTT. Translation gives CSAPRGGTDTQYF.

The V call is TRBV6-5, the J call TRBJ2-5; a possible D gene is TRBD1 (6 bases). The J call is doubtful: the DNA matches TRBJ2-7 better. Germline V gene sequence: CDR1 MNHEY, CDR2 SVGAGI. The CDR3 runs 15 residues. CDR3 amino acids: CASSYSRQGIYEQYF. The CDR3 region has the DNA TGTGCCAGCAGTTACTCCCGGCAGGGGATCTACGAGCAGTACTTC.

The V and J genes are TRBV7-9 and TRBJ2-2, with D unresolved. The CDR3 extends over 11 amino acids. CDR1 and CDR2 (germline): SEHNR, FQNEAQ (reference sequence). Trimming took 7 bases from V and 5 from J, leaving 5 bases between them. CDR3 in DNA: TGTGCCAGCATTCGGACCGGGGAGCTGTTTTTT. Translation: CASIRTGELFF.

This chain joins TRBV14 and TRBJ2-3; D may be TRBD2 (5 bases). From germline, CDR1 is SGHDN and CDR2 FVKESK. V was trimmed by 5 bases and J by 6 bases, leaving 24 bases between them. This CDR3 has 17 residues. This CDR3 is CASSETWLAVARDTQYF. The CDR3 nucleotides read TGTGCCAGCAGCGAAACTTGGCTAGCAGTGGCTCGGGATACGCAGTATTTT.

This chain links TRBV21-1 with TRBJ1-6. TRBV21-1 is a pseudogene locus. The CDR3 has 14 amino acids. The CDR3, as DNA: TGTGCCCCGAGTGCTATTGGGGATAATTCACCCCTCCACTTT. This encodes CAPSAIGDNSPLHF.

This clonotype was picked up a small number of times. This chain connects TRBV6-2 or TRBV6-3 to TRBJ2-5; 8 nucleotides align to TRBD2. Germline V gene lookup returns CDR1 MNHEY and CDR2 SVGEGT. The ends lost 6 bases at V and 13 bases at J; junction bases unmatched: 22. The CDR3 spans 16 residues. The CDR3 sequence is CASSPRGAGGPLKGYF. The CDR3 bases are TGTGCCAGCAGCCCCCGCGGGGCGGGAGGCCCCCTTAAGGGGTACTTC.

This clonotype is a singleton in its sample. CDR3 loop: CASSSRTGVRNEQFF. The CDR3, as DNA: TGTGCCAGCAGCTCCCGGACAGGGGTCCGCAATGAGCAGTTCTTC. The V gene is TRBV6-5, the J gene TRBJ2-1, with 9 bases fitting TRBD1. The CDR3 is made up of 15 amino acids. From germline, CDR1 is MNHEY and CDR2 SVGAGI. The V segment lost 6 bases and the J segment 6 bases; nucleotides outside the gene matches: 9.

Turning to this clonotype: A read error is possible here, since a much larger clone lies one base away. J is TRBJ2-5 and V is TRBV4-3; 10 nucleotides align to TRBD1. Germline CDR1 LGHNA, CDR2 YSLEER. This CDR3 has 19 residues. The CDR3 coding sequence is TGCGCCAGCAGCCAAGATTTTGGGACAGGGGACCTAAGGGAGGAGACCCAGAACTTC. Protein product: CASSQDFGTGDLREETQNF.

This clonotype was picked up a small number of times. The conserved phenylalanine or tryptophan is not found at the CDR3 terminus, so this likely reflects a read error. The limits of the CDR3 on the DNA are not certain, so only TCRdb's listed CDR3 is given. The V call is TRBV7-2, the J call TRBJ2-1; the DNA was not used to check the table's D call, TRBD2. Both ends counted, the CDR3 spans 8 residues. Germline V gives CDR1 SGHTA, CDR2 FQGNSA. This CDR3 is CASSLAAG.

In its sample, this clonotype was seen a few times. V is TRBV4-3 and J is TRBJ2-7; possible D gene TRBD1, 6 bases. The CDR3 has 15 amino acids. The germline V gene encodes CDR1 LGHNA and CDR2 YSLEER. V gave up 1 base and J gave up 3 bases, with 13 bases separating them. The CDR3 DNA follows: TGCGCCAGCAGCCAAGCCCCCTCGACAGGCTACGAGCAGTACTTC. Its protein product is CASSQAPSTGYEQYF.

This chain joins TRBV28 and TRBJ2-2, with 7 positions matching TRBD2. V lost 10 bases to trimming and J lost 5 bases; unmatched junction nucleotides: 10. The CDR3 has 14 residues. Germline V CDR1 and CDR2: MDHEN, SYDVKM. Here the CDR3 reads CATKTSEGTGELFF. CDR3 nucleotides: TGTGCCACTAAAACTAGCGAGGGGACCGGGGAGCTGTTTTTT.

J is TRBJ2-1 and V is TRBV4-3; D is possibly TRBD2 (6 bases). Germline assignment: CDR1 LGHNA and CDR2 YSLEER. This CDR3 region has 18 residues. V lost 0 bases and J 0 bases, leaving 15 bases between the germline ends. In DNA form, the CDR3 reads TGCGCCAGCAGCCAAGACACGGGAGCGGGCTACTCCTACAATGAGCAGTTCTTC. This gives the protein CASSQDTGAGYSYNEQFF.

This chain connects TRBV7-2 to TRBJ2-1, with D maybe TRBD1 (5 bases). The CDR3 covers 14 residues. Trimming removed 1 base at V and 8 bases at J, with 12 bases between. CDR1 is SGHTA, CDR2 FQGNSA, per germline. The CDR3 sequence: CASSLDFPGYEQFF. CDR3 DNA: TGTGCCAGCAGCTTAGACTTTCCAGGGTATGAGCAGTTCTTC.

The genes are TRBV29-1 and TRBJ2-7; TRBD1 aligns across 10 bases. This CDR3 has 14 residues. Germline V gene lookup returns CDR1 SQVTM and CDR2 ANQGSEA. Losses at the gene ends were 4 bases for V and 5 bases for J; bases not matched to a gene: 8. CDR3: CSVGQGAINDEQYF. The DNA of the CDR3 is TGCAGCGTTGGACAGGGGGCTATCAACGACGAGCAGTACTTC.

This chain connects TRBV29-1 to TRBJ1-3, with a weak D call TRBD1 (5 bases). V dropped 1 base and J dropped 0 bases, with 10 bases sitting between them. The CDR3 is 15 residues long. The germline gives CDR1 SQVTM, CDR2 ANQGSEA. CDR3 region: CSVEGGNLSGNTIYF. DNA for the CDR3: TGCAGCGTTGAAGGGGGCAATCTCTCTGGAAACACCATATATTTT.

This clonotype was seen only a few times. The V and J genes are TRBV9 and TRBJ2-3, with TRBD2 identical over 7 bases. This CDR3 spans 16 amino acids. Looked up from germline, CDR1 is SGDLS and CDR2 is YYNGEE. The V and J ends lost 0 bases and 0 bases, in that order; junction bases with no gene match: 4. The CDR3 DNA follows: TGTGCCAGCAGCGTAGCAGGGCGGGGGAGCACAGATACGCAGTATTTT. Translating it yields CASSVAGRGSTDTQYF.

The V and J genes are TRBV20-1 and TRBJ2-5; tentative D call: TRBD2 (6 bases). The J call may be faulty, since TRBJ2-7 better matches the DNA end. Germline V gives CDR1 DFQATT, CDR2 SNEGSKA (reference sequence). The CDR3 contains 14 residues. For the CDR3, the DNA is TGCAGTGCCTTAGCGGACCAGAGCTCCTACGAGCAGTACTTC. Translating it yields CSALADQSSYEQYF.

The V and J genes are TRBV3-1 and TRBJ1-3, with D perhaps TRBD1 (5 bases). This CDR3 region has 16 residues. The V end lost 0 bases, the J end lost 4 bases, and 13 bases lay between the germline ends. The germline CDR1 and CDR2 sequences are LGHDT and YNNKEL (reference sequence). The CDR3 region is CASSQDRGLPGNTIYF. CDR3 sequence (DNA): TGTGCCAGCAGCCAAGATCGGGGGTTGCCCGGAAACACCATATATTTT.

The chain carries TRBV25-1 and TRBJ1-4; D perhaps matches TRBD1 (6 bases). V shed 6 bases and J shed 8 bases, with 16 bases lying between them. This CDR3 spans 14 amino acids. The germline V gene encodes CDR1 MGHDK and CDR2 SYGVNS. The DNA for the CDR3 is TGTGCCAGCAGCATGGCAGGGGCGGGCGAAAAACTGTTTTTT. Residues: CASSMAGAGEKLFF.

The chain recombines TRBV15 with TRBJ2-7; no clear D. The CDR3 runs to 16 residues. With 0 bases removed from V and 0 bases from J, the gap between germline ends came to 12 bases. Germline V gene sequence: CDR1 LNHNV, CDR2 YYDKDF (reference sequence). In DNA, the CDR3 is TGTGCCACCAGCAGAGATTCCATATCAAGCTCCTACGAGCAGTACTTC. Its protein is CATSRDSISSSYEQYF.

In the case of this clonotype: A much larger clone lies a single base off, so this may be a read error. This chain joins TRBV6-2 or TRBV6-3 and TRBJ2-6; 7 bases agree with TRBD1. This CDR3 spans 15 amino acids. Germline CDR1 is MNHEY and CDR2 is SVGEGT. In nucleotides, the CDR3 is TGTGCCAGCAGTCCGACAGGGTCTGGGGCCAACGTCCCGACTTTC. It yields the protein CASSPTGSGANVPTF.

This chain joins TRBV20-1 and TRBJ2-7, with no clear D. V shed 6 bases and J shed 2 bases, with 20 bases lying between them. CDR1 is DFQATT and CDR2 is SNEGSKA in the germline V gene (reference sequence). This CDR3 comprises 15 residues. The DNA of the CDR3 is TGCAGTGCCGAGGTGTTCCGGATTTCGACCTACGAGCAGTACTTC. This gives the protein CSAEVFRISTYEQYF.

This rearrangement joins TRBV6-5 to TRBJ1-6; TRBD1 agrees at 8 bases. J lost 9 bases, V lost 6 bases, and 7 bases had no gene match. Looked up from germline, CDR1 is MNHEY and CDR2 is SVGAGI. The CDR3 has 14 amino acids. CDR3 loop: CASRSGTGPSPLHF. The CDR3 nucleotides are TGTGCCAGCAGGAGCGGGACAGGACCTTCACCCCTCCACTTT.

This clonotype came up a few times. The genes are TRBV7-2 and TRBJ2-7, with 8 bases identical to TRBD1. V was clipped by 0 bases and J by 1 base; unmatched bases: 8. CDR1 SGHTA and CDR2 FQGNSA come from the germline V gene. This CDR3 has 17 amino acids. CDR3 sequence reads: CASSLASAGGLSYEQYF. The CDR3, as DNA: TGTGCCAGCAGCTTAGCTTCGGCAGGGGGCTTGTCCTACGAGCAGTACTTC.

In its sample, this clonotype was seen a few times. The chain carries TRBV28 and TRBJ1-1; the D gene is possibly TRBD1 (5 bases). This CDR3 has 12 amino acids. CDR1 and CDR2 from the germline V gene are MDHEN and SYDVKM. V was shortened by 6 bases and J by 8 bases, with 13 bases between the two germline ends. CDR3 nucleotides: TGTGCCAGCAGGCCTGGGACGGCCGAAGCTTTCTTT. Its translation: CASRPGTAEAFF.